This T cell receptor beta chain is drawn from a study of beta chain features in type 1 diabetes (dated 2018 in TCRdb). Looking at the study overall: No differences in mean age, gender distribution, total cell number or subset yield were found between patients and healthy donors. Regulatory and stem cell-like memory subsets were obtained from only 8 patients and roughly eight healthy donors, while naive and central memory subsets were obtained from all 30 or so donors. A total of approximately 110,000,000 sorted cells were examined across all samples, and a strong correlation was observed between cell number per subset and RNA yield. The study compared the TCRB repertoires of sorted circulating CD4+ T cell subsets in recently diagnosed type 1 diabetes patients with those in matched healthy donors.

CDR1 and CDR2 are read off the germline V gene (reference sequence) as MNHEY and SMNVEV. Reading from cysteine to phenylalanine, the CDR3 counts 15 amino acids. Here the CDR3 DNA is all that survives: 45 bases in frame from base 1. Trimming takes 5 bases off V and 8 bases off J; junction bases not matched to a gene: 10. A single peripheral blood draw of about 116 mL on average was collected from each donor into heparinised tubes. A BD FACSAria II was used to sort naive, central memory, regulatory and stem cell-like memory CD4+ T cells with a panel that included CD45RO, CCR7, CD25, CD127, CD95 and CD27. Every sorted population had a purity above 95%. PBMCs were separated immediately by Lymphoprep density gradient centrifugation and were stained directly, without being cultured. So that batch effects would be minimized, each experiment stained and sorted samples in pairs, pairing one healthy donor with one patient.

This clone was seen only a few times. Which antigen it targets is not known. Base-call qualities are not available, and no considerably larger clone is one nucleotide away. All of the isolated RNA was reverse transcribed with the High Capacity cDNA Reverse Transcription Kit, so expressed TCRB transcripts were sequenced. Deep immunoSEQ sequencing was applied to naive, central memory and regulatory T cell samples, giving an average of about 3.7 million total reads per sample. After sorted cells were lysed in RLT buffer, RNA was extracted with DNase-treated RNeasy Micro or Mini kits, with the choice depending on cell number. To prevent cross-contamination, every cell subset was processed on its own, while patient and healthy donor samples were processed together. The immunoSEQ multiplex PCR was used to amplify TCRB sequences from cDNA, generating 87-bp fragments that spanned the CDR3 region. Sequencing of the amplicons was performed on the Illumina HiSeq platform. The original methods were these. Synthetic template baselines were used to correct PCR bias computationally, reads within Hamming distance 2 were collapsed, and singletons that could not be merged were discarded. By aligning reads against IMGT, V, D and J genes, CDR3 length, and insertions or deletions at six rearrangement sites were assigned. Within each subset, clonotype counts were normalized to sorted cell number, after which true diversity and Gini coefficients were computed with the tcR R package. The overlap coefficient, calculated on TCRB nucleotide sequences, was used to measure repertoire sharing. As a proxy for the pre-selection repertoire, out-of-frame TCRB sequences from naive cells were analyzed. TCRdb took this table from immuneACCESS and kept in-frame rearrangements with V and J called. Such tables lack part of the clones; where checked against another copy, unresolved V genes explain under half of the gap, and the rest is unexplained. V and J calls and clone size come straight from that table; D and trimming were deduced from the DNA. For this sample there are a few hundred thousand clones; more than 15% appear just once. The ten largest clones add up to about 0.085% of the sample.

Results and caveats for the whole study, not just this receptor: At VDJ recombination sites, type 1 diabetes patients had fewer insertions and more deleted nucleotides, which implies abnormalities in thymic rearrangement. Naive, central memory and regulatory TCRB repertoires appeared to be more alike among patients than among healthy donors. Because cDNA rather than genomic DNA was sequenced, highly expressing activated cells could have been over-represented, although no difference in activation and CD3 levels was found between groups. Shorter templates might have been favored by PCR, but patient and control samples were amplified and corrected together, so both groups would have been affected equally by any skew. HLA sub-analyses involved small numbers of individuals, so any influence of HLA type on TCRB rearrangement remained unresolved. Type 1 diabetes patients showed a moderate but significant shortening of TCRB CDR3 length in all four CD4+ subsets.

Sequenced: naive CD4+ T cells from blood. Interpreted using the paper, the cell subset or site label stands for: true naive CD4+ T cells. The receptor's source is a man aged 25 to 40 with type 1 diabetes. This sequence uses TRBV27 and TRBJ2-1; 9 central bases correspond to TRBD1. The CDR3 has the sequence CASSLTDRGGDEQFF. The base sequence is TGTGCCAGCAGTCTAACGGACAGGGGAGGAGATGAGCAGTTCTTC.